The present entry profiles one T cell receptor (beta chain) with its context. Antigen unknown. This CDR3 has 14 amino acids. Germline loops: CDR1 SGDLS, CDR2 YYNGEE. Trimming cost V 0 bases and J 0 bases, with 7 bases left between them. This sample stems from a study of T cells in localized non-small cell lung cancer. Overall study results and limits: Clonality peaked in uninvolved adjacent lung rather than tumor. A median around 57 of the top 100 tumor clones appeared in adjacent lung. Longer overall survival was associated with a higher density of T cells in the blood. Only one tumor region was sequenced, so heterogeneity remains possible.

Only in-frame clones appear in the TCRdb table, and some are missing; sequencing was by immunoSEQ multiplex PCR. The profile covers more than 100,000 clones, with 89% appearing a single time and 1.7% taken by the ten largest. The J gene is TRBJ2-7, the V gene TRBV9; D call uncertain. Sequences were derived from peripheral blood, sampled before any cancer treatment. This clonotype originated in a female donor over 55 with stage I lung adenocarcinoma. CDR3 DNA sequence: TGTGCCAGCAGCGTAGGTGGCAGCTCCTACGAGCAGTACTTC. It encodes CASSVGGSSYEQYF.